Listed below are T cell receptor beta chains from one sample, sequenced in a study of cytomegalovirus exposure and HLA in healthy donors. Repertoires were generated with immunoSEQ multiplex PCR, while TCRdb's copy carries only in-frame clones and drops some. In the table there are under 85,000 clones, under 85% of which are singletons. Sample: PBMCs. The receptors stem from a woman aged 35 to 49 in good health and CMV-seropositive. CDR3s include the opening cysteine and the closing phenylalanine or tryptophan. A D gene is named only where the DNA matches it firmly. Part of the rows lack a size; the others show once, few, many or a class for expanded clones.

J gene: TRBJ1-4
clone size: -
D gene: TRBD1
V gene: TRBV6-5
CDR3 length: 15
CDR3 DNA: TGTGCCAGCAGTTACTCCCTGACAGGGTTGGGAAAACTGTTTTTT
CDR3 protein: CASSYSLTGLGKLFF

J gene: TRBJ2-1
clone size: -
D gene: -
V gene: TRBV28
CDR3 length: 16
CDR3 DNA: TGTGCCAGCAGTTTCCTGGGGCAGAAACCCTACAATGAGCAGTTCTTC
CDR3 protein: CASSFLGQKPYNEQFF

J gene: TRBJ2-7
clone size: -
D gene: TRBD1
V gene: TRBV5-1
CDR3 length: 15
CDR3 DNA: TGCGCCAGCAGGGTGATGGGACAGGGGGCTGGGGAGCAGTACTTC
CDR3 protein: CASRVMGQGAGEQYF

J gene: TRBJ2-2
clone size: -
D gene: TRBD2
V gene: TRBV5-1
CDR3 length: 17
CDR3 DNA: TGCGCCAGCAGCTTGGTCGGGACTAGCGGGGACACCGGGGAGCTGTTTTTT
CDR3 protein: CASSLVGTSGDTGELFF

J gene: TRBJ2-5
clone size: -
D gene: -
V gene: TRBV5-1
CDR3 length: 15
CDR3 DNA: TGCGCCAGCAGCTTGGGTGCGGGAATGGAGGAGACCCAGTACTTC
CDR3 protein: CASSLGAGMEETQYF

J gene: TRBJ2-7
clone size: -
D gene: -
V gene: TRBV28
CDR3 length: 12
CDR3 DNA: TGTGCCAGCAGTCCTCTTTCCTACGAGCAGTACTTC
CDR3 protein: CASSPLSYEQYF

J gene: TRBJ2-7
clone size: once
D gene: TRBD2
V gene: TRBV28
CDR3 length: 12
CDR3 DNA: TGTGCCAGCAGCAAACTAGCGATCGAGCAGTACTTC
CDR3 protein: CASSKLAIEQYF

J gene: TRBJ2-1
clone size: -
D gene: TRBD2
V gene: TRBV2
CDR3 length: 14
CDR3 DNA: TGTGCCAGCAGCGTAGCGGGGACCTACAATGAGCAGTTCTTC
CDR3 protein: CASSVAGTYNEQFF

J gene: TRBJ2-3
clone size: once
D gene: TRBD2
V gene: TRBV6-1
CDR3 length: 15
CDR3 DNA: TGTGCCAGCAGTCCCTTAGCGGGGAGCACAGATACGCAGTATTTT
CDR3 protein: CASSPLAGSTDTQYF

J gene: TRBJ2-3
clone size: -
D gene: -
V gene: TRBV6-5
CDR3 length: 16
CDR3 DNA: TGTGCCAGCAGTTCCCTAGATGGGACTTACACAGATACGCAGTATTTT
CDR3 protein: CASSSLDGTYTDTQYF

J gene: TRBJ2-7
clone size: medium-sized
D gene: TRBD1
V gene: TRBV6-1
CDR3 length: 15
CDR3 DNA: TGTGCCAGCAGTGGAGAGGACAGGGAAACCTACGAGCAGTACTTC
CDR3 protein: CASSGEDRETYEQYF

J gene: TRBJ2-7
clone size: -
D gene: TRBD1
V gene: TRBV11-2
CDR3 length: 14
CDR3 DNA: TGTGCCAGCAGCATAACCGGGACAGACTACGAGCAGTACTTC
CDR3 protein: CASSITGTDYEQYF

J gene: TRBJ2-1
clone size: -
D gene: TRBD1
V gene: TRBV29-1
CDR3 length: 14
CDR3 DNA: TGCAGCGTGGTTGACAGGGGGCGTTCCAATGAGCAGTTCTTC
CDR3 protein: CSVVDRGRSNEQFF

J gene: TRBJ1-2
clone size: -
D gene: -
V gene: TRBV5-1
CDR3 length: 14
CDR3 DNA: TGCGCCAGCAGCTTGGACACAGGGAACTATGGCTACACCTTC
CDR3 protein: CASSLDTGNYGYTF

J gene: TRBJ2-3
clone size: -
D gene: -
V gene: TRBV25-1
CDR3 length: 16
CDR3 DNA: TGTGCCAGCAGTGAATGGGGGACCGGGAGCGAAATTACGCAGTATTTT
CDR3 protein: CASSEWGTGSEITQYF

J gene: TRBJ2-2
clone size: -
D gene: TRBD1
V gene: TRBV9
CDR3 length: 15
CDR3 DNA: TGTGCCAGCAGCGGGACAGGGGGCCACACCGGGGAGCTGTTTTTT
CDR3 protein: CASSGTGGHTGELFF

J gene: TRBJ2-7
clone size: -
D gene: TRBD1
V gene: TRBV5-1
CDR3 length: 15
CDR3 DNA: TGCGCCAGCCGCACGTCGTCAACAGGGGGCGTAGAGCAGTACTTC
CDR3 protein: CASRTSSTGGVEQYF

J gene: TRBJ1-2
clone size: -
D gene: TRBD1
V gene: TRBV30
CDR3 length: 15
CDR3 DNA: TGTGCCTGGAGTGACTGGACAGGGAGAGGGAGCGGCTACACCTTC
CDR3 protein: CAWSDWTGRGSGYTF

J gene: TRBJ2-1
clone size: few
D gene: -
V gene: TRBV6-1
CDR3 length: 12
CDR3 DNA: TGTGCCAGCAGATCCCTTAACAATGAGCAGTTCTTC
CDR3 protein: CASRSLNNEQFF

J gene: TRBJ1-2
clone size: -
D gene: -
V gene: TRBV30
CDR3 length: 14
CDR3 DNA: TGTGCCTGGAGTGTACTGGAGACTGTCTATGGCTACACCTTC
CDR3 protein: CAWSVLETVYGYTF

J gene: TRBJ1-5
clone size: -
D gene: -
V gene: TRBV30
CDR3 length: 15
CDR3 DNA: TGTGCCTGGAGCCGAGGGGGAGGGGGCAATCAGCCCCAGCATTTT
CDR3 protein: CAWSRGGGGNQPQHF

J gene: TRBJ1-1
clone size: -
D gene: -
V gene: TRBV13
CDR3 length: 14
CDR3 DNA: TGTGCCAGCAGCTCGCCGGGACGGGGGAAGGAAGCTTTCTTT
CDR3 protein: CASSSPGRGKEAFF

J gene: TRBJ2-7
clone size: few
D gene: -
V gene: TRBV25-1
CDR3 length: 13
CDR3 DNA: TGTGCCAGCAGTGGACAGGTGGGGAACGAGCAGTACTTC
CDR3 protein: CASSGQVGNEQYF

J gene: TRBJ1-1
clone size: -
D gene: -
V gene: TRBV6-1
CDR3 length: 13
CDR3 DNA: TGTGCCAGCAGTGACCGGGGTAACACTGAAGCTTTCTTT
CDR3 protein: CASSDRGNTEAFF

J gene: TRBJ2-3
clone size: few
D gene: TRBD2
V gene: TRBV7-2
CDR3 length: 19
CDR3 DNA: TGTGCCAGCAGCTTGGGGCCTCAACCATTCTTAGCGGGAGGGGATACGCAGTATTTT
CDR3 protein: CASSLGPQPFLAGGDTQYF

J gene: TRBJ2-7
clone size: -
D gene: -
V gene: TRBV15
CDR3 length: 14
CDR3 DNA: TGTGCCACCAGCAGTCACAGGAGCAATTACGAGCAGTACTTC
CDR3 protein: CATSSHRSNYEQYF

J gene: TRBJ1-1
clone size: -
D gene: -
V gene: TRBV11-2
CDR3 length: 15
CDR3 DNA: TGTGCCAGCAGCCCTGTGCAGGGGCGAGACACTGAAGCTTTCTTT
CDR3 protein: CASSPVQGRDTEAFF